These 21 T cell receptor beta chains share one sample of origin, sequenced in a study of T-cell reconstitution after alpha-beta-depleted transplantation in children (dated by TCRdb to 2015 to 2016). The method was PCR. The run used an Illumina HiSeq 2500. Molecular barcoding was employed in the preparation of TCR libraries, with unique molecular identifiers being used to normalize TCRbeta repertoire quantification. TCRdb reprocessing: public reads trimmed at Q25 with fastp, clones called with MiXCR, in-frame beta chains kept. Each entry merges the rows of one CDR3 protein and shows their most common DNA and genes. The sample profile shows about 510,000 distinct CDR3 sequences; about an eighth of them were found once. The ten largest clones take up 12% to 15% of the sample. The meaning of the sample's treatment or condition label: allogeneic hematopoietic cell transplantation with graft depleted of TCRalphabeta T cells and CD19 B cells.

The sample was PBMCs, mostly from graft donor cells, taken 180 days after TCRalphabeta/CD19-depleted stem cell transplant. The receptors were gathered from a female patient between 2 and 10 years old who had a stem cell transplant for aplastic anemia, so the T cells may come from the graft donor.

This clonotype has only a few counts. V is TRBV12-3 or TRBV12-4 and J is TRBJ1-2; 9 bases align to TRBD1. V gave up 6 bases and J gave up 2 bases; unmatched junction bases: 7. This CDR3 is built from 15 residues. In nucleotides, the CDR3 is TGTGCCAGCAGAAAAGACAGGGGGGACAACTATGGCTACACCTTC. Translating it yields CASRKDRGDNYGYTF.

This clonotype has a handful of counts. This chain connects TRBV11-3 to TRBJ2-3; D not resolved. The CDR3 is 14 amino acids. Deletions cut 5 bases from V and 4 bases from J, with 13 bases between. Germline lookup yields CDR1 SGHNT and CDR2 YENEEA. CDR3 in DNA: TGTGCCAGCAGCCCGGGTGGCTTCGCAGATACGCAGTATTTT. It encodes CASSPGGFADTQYF.

The CDR3 spells CASSYPGPYEQYV. The CDR3 nucleotides read TGTGCCAGCAGTTACCCCGGACCCTACGAGCAGTACGTC. The V call is TRBV6-8, the J call TRBJ2-7, with unresolved D. This CDR3 is built from 13 residues. Trimming took 2 bases from V and 2 from J, leaving 7 bases between them. Germline assignment: CDR1 MNHGY and CDR2 SAAAGT.

The gene calls are TRBV20-1 and TRBJ2-7; a possible D gene is TRBD1 (6 bases). Germline CDR1 and CDR2: DFQATT and SNEGSKA (reference sequence). V lost 3 bases and J lost 4, with 10 bases in between. The CDR3 loop spans 12 amino acids. For the CDR3, the DNA is TGCAGTGCTAGGGGAACAGGGTACGAGCAGTACGTC. Protein sequence: CSARGTGYEQYV.

In this sample, this clonotype turned up a few times. The chain has TRBV12-3 or TRBV12-4 and TRBJ1-2, with TRBD1 matching over 7 bases. J lost 0 bases, V lost 2 bases, and 6 bases had no gene match. This CDR3 spans 16 amino acids. The CDR3 sequence is CASSLPQGEPNYGYTF. The CDR3 nucleotides read TGTGCCAGCAGTTTACCTCAGGGGGAGCCTAACTATGGCTACACCTTC.

This clonotype was seen ten or more times. CDR3 nucleotides: TGTGCCAGCAGTTACGGGGACAGGGCCTACGAGCAGTACGTC. Protein product: CASSYGDRAYEQYV. The chain couples TRBV6-2 or TRBV6-3 to TRBJ2-7, with TRBD1 identical over 9 bases. The V gene end was trimmed by 2 bases and the J gene end by 2 bases; junction bases not matched to a gene: 1. In germline, CDR1 is MNHEY, CDR2 SVGEGT. The CDR3 is 14 residues long.

A few counts support this clonotype. The chain employs TRBV7-2 and TRBJ2-1; 7 bases map to TRBD2. The CDR3 contains 15 residues. Unmatched junction bases numbered 7, after V lost 4 bases and J lost 4 bases. Per germline, CDR1 SGHTA and CDR2 FQGNSA. CDR3 sequence reads: CASSSMGDYYNEQFF. The DNA of the CDR3 is TGTGCCAGCAGCTCGATGGGGGACTATTACAATGAGCAGTTCTTC.

The sample holds a few counts of this clonotype. The CDR3: CSVDPRDGEMNTEAFF. CDR3 nucleotides: TGCAGCGTTGATCCCCGGGACGGGGAAATGAACACTGAAGCTTTCTTT. V gene TRBV29-1 combines with J gene TRBJ1-1; TRBD1 might be the D (5 bases). CDR1 is SQVTM, CDR2 ANQGSEA, per germline. The V gene lost 3 bases and the J gene lost 0 bases, with 17 bases spanning the gap. The CDR3 has 16 amino acids. Combining the CDR3 with reference TRBV29-1 and TRBJ1-1 gives the whole variable domain SAVISQKPSRDICQRGTSLTIQCQVDSQVTMMFWYRQQPGQSLTLIATANQGSEATYESGFVIDKFPISRPNLTFSTLTVSNMSPEDSSIYLCSVDPRDGEMNTEAFFGQGTRLTVV.

The V call is TRBV5-4, the J call TRBJ1-4; 7 nucleotides align to TRBD1. The CDR3 contains 16 residues. The ends lost 2 bases at V and 0 bases at J; junction bases unmatched: 4. The V gene's germline CDR1 is SGHNT and CDR2 YYREEE (reference sequence). Here the CDR3 reads CASSLKQGTTNEKLFF. CDR3 nucleotides: TGTGCCAGCAGCTTAAAACAGGGGACAACTAATGAAAAACTGTTTTTT.

This clonotype was found a few times. The chain employs TRBV28 and TRBJ1-3, with a tentative D call TRBD1 (6 bases). The CDR3 is 17 residues long. The V gene lost 3 bases and the J gene lost 6 bases, with 21 bases spanning the gap. Per germline, CDR1 MDHEN and CDR2 SYDVKM. The CDR3 is CASSFPPEADRLNTIYF. CDR3 DNA sequence: TGTGCCAGCAGTTTCCCCCCCGAGGCGGACAGATTAAACACCATATATTTT.

V is TRBV27 and J is TRBJ2-5, with 10 positions matching TRBD2. This CDR3 comprises 15 residues. Unmatched junction bases numbered 5, after V lost 5 bases and J lost 2 bases. Germline lookup yields CDR1 MNHEY and CDR2 SMNVEV (reference sequence). The CDR3 nucleotides are TGTGCCAGCAGTCCTCTAGCGGGAGCACAAGAGACCCAGTACTTC. Protein product: CASSPLAGAQETQYF.

The gene calls are TRBV18 and TRBJ1-1; D ambiguous. The length of the CDR3 is 14 residues. Germline values: CDR1 KGHSH, CDR2 LQKENI. V gave up 5 bases and J gave up 4 bases, with 14 bases separating them. This chain's CDR3 is CASSSGGEVTEAFF. DNA of the CDR3: TGTGCCAGCTCATCGGGTGGGGAGGTCACTGAAGCTTTCTTT. The variable domain in full, with the rest retrieved from reference TRBV18 and TRBJ1-1, is NAGVMQNPRHLVRRRGQEARLRCSPMKGHSHVYWYRQLPEEGLKFMVYLQKENIIDESGMPKERFSAEFPKEGPSILRIQQVVRGDSAAYFCASSSGGEVTEAFFGQGTRLTVV.

As concerns this clonotype: A much larger clone is a single base away; this may be a read error. The rearrangement joins TRBV7-2 to TRBJ2-6; maybe TRBD1 (5 bases). Germline V gene data show CDR1 as SGHTA and CDR2 as FQGNSA. The CDR3 runs 14 residues. DNA for the CDR3: TGTGCCAGCATCTTCATCTCTGGGGCCAACGGCCTGACTTTC. Translation gives CASIFISGANGLTF.

This clonotype occurred a few times. The chain joins TRBV7-8 to TRBJ2-4; 7 bases agree with TRBD2. This CDR3 region has 13 residues. Germline lookup yields CDR1 SGHVS and CDR2 FQNEAQ. The ends lost 4 bases at V and 8 bases at J; junction bases unmatched: 5. The CDR3 DNA reads TGTGCCAGCAGCTCCGCTGGGGGGGACATTCAGTACTTC. This encodes CASSSAGGDIQYF.

This clonotype came up many times. The J gene is TRBJ2-7, the V gene TRBV5-1; weak D call: TRBD1 (6 bases). CDR1 is SGHRS and CDR2 is YFSETQ in the germline V gene. V lost 4 bases and J lost 2, with 22 bases in between. This CDR3 has 17 amino acids. This CDR3 is CASSPPEPGTNPYEQYF. DNA for the CDR3: TGCGCCAGCAGCCCACCCGAACCCGGGACAAATCCCTACGAGCAGTACTTC.

V and J are TRBV28 and TRBJ2-7, with D possibly TRBD2 on 6 matching bases. CDR3 length: 17 residues. The ends were cut back, 1 base at V and 5 bases at J, with 21 bases in the middle. From germline, CDR1 is MDHEN and CDR2 SYDVKM. CDR3 nucleotides: TGTGCCAGCAGTTTATTCCCCCAGGACACCGGGACTCACGAGCAGTACTTC. It yields the protein CASSLFPQDTGTHEQYF.

The V gene is TRBV7-2, the J gene TRBJ1-4, with D possibly TRBD1 on 6 matching bases. This CDR3 contains 17 residues. CDR1 SGHTA and CDR2 FQGNSA come from the germline V gene. V was trimmed by 4 bases and J by 5 bases, leaving 20 bases between them. CDR3 residues: CASSSQTGGYYNEKLFF. Here the CDR3 DNA reads TGTGCCAGCAGCTCTCAGACAGGAGGATACTACAATGAAAAACTGTTTTTT.

This rearrangement joins TRBV20-1 to TRBJ2-3, with D possibly matching TRBD1 (5 bases). V lost 0 bases and J lost 6, with 13 bases in between. The CDR3 loop spans 14 amino acids. Looked up from germline, CDR1 is DFQATT and CDR2 is SNEGSKA (reference sequence). CDR3 sequence reads: CSAREAGAEDTQYF. Written as DNA, the CDR3 is TGCAGTGCTAGAGAAGCTGGGGCGGAGGATACGCAGTATTTT.

This clonotype was counted at least ten times. V gene TRBV19 combines with J gene TRBJ1-5; no definite D call. The ends were cut back, 4 bases at V and 4 bases at J, with 14 bases in the middle. In germline, CDR1 is LNHDA, CDR2 SQIVND (reference sequence). The CDR3 runs 15 residues. Here the CDR3 reads CASSTRSGWNQPQHF. In nucleotides, the CDR3 is TGTGCCAGTAGTACGCGGTCCGGGTGGAATCAGCCCCAGCATTTT.

This clonotype was found a few times. The chain combines TRBV4-3 with TRBJ2-7, with TRBD2 matching over 7 bases. V lost 0 bases, J lost 1 base, and 0 bases stayed unmatched. Germline V lookup: CDR1 LGHNA, CDR2 YSLEER. This CDR3 contains 14 residues. CDR3 region: CASSQEGGSYEQYF. CDR3 bases: TGCGCCAGCAGCCAAGAGGGGGGGTCCTACGAGCAGTACTTC.

This clonotype was recorded a few times. This chain uses TRBV19 with TRBJ2-1; no firm D call. The germline V gene has CDR1 LNHDA and CDR2 SQIVND (reference sequence). Deletions cut 8 bases from V and 8 bases from J, with 13 bases between. The CDR3 runs to 12 residues. CDR3 bases: TGTGCCAGTTCCCGGTGGACGGATGAGCAGTTCTTC. As protein: CASSRWTDEQFF.